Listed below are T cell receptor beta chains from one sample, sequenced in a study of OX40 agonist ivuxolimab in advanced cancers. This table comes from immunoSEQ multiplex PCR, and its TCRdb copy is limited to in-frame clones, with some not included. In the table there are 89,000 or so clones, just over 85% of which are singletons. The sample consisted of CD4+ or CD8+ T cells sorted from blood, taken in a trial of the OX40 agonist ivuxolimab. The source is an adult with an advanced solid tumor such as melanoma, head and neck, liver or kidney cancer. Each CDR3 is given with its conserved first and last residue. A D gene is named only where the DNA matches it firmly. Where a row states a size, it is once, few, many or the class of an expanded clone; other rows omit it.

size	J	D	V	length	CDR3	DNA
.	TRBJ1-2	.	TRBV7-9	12	CASSLRGYGYTF	TGTGCCAGCAGCCTCAGGGGTTATGGCTACACCTTC
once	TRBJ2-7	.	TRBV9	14	CASSVLDFSYEQYF	TGTGCCAGCAGCGTATTAGACTTTTCCTACGAGCAGTACTTC
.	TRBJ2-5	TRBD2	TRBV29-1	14	CSAWGGTSAETQYF	TGCAGCGCGTGGGGTGGGACTAGCGCCGAGACCCAGTACTTC
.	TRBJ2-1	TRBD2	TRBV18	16	CASSPWSSGRGDEQFF	TGTGCCAGCTCCCCCTGGAGTAGCGGGAGGGGTGATGAGCAGTTCTTC
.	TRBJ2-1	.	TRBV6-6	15	CASSYGEGLAAEQFF	TGTGCCAGCAGTTACGGGGAAGGGCTAGCTGCCGAGCAGTTCTTC
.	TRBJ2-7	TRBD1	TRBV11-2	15	CASRAPGQGIYEQYF	TGTGCCAGCAGAGCCCCGGGACAGGGTATCTACGAGCAGTACTTC
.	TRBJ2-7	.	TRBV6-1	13	CASLSGNTRGRYF	TGTGCCAGCCTCAGTGGGAACACCCGTGGCCGGTACTTC
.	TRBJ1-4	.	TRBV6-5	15	CASSYSWGSNEKLFF	TGTGCCAGCAGTTACTCGTGGGGCTCTAATGAAAAACTGTTTTTT
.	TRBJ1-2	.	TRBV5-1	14	CASSLDRTDYGYTF	TGCGCCAGCAGCTTGGACAGGACCGACTATGGCTACACCTTC
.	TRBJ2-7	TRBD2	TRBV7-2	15	CASSLNRREGDEQYF	TGTGCCAGCAGCTTAAACCGGCGGGAGGGTGACGAGCAGTACTTC
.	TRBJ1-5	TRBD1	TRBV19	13	CASGGQGNQPQHF	TGTGCCAGTGGAGGACAGGGGAATCAGCCCCAGCATTTT
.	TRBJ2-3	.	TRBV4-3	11	CASSLGYTQYF	TGCGCCAGCAGCTTGGGTTATACGCAGTATTTT
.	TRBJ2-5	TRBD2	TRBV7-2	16	CASSLVLWEGRETQYF	TGTGCCAGCAGCTTAGTTCTGTGGGAGGGCCGAGAGACCCAGTACTTC
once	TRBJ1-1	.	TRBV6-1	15	CASSDFGRQNTEAFF	TGTGCCAGCAGTGACTTTGGACGCCAGAACACTGAAGCTTTCTTT
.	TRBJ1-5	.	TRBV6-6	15	CASSYLDGSNQPQHF	TGTGCCAGCAGTTACCTAGACGGAAGCAATCAGCCCCAGCATTTT
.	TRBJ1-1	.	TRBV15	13	CATSRLEDTEAFF	TGTGCCACCAGCAGACTGGAGGACACTGAAGCTTTCTTT
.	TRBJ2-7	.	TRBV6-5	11	CASGGPYEQYF	TGTGCCAGCGGGGGCCCCTACGAGCAGTACTTC
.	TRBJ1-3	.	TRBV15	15	CATRRGQNSGNTIYF	TGTGCCACCAGAAGAGGACAGAACTCTGGAAACACCATATATTTT
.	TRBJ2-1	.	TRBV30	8	CAWNELIF	TGTGCCTGGAACGAGCTGATCTTC
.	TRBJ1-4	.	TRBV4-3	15	CASSQETVQPEKLFF	TGCGCCAGCAGCCAAGAAACCGTGCAGCCTGAAAAACTGTTTTTT
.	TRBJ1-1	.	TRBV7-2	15	CASSSGGGGGTEAFF	TGTGCCAGCAGCTCCGGGGGGGGAGGCGGCACTGAAGCTTTCTTT
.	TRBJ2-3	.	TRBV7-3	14	CASSAGFSTDTQYF	TGTGCCAGCAGCGCGGGGTTCAGCACAGATACGCAGTATTTT
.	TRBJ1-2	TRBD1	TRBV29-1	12	CSAGQGNYGYTF	TGCAGCGCTGGACAGGGGAACTATGGCTACACCTTC
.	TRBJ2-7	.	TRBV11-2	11	CASSLGSEQYF	TGTGCCAGCAGCTTGGGGTCCGAGCAGTACTTC
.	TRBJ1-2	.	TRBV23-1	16	CASSQSETQSNYGYTF	TGCGCCAGCAGTCAATCTGAGACGCAATCTAACTATGGCTACACCTTC
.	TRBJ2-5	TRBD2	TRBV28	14	CASTPAGGWETQYF	TGTGCCAGTACCCCAGCGGGAGGGTGGGAGACCCAGTACTTC
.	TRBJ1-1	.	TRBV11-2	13	CASSLDERTEAFF	TGTGCCAGCAGCTTAGATGAAAGGACTGAAGCTTTCTTT
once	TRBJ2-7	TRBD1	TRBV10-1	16	CASIPGQGAFSYEQYF	TGCGCCAGCATCCCGGGACAGGGGGCATTCTCCTACGAGCAGTACTTC
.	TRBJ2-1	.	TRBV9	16	CASSVEGWLARNEQFF	TGTGCCAGCAGCGTAGAAGGTTGGCTAGCACGAAATGAGCAGTTCTTC
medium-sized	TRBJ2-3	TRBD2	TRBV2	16	CASSLGVAGGTDTQYF	TGTGCCAGCAGCCTGGGAGTAGCGGGAGGGACAGATACGCAGTATTTT
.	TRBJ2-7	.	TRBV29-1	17	CSVESVGKQGRTYEQYF	TGCAGCGTTGAATCGGTCGGGAAGCAGGGGCGGACCTACGAGCAGTACTTC
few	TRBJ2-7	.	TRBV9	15	CASSKRDSHPYEQYF	TGTGCCAGCAGCAAAAGGGACTCCCACCCCTACGAGCAGTACTTC
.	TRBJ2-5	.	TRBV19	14	CASSIQQGGETQYF	TGTGCCAGTAGTATACAACAGGGCGGGGAGACCCAGTACTTC
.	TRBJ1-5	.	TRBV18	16	CASSLAGNWGNQPQHF	TGTGCCAGCTCACTCGCAGGGAATTGGGGCAATCAGCCCCAGCATTTT
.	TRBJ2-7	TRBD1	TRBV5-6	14	CASSLAGGINEQYF	TGTGCCAGCAGCTTGGCAGGGGGCATCAACGAGCAGTACTTC
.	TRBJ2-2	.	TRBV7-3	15	CASSLGGGNTGELFF	TGTGCCAGCAGCCTCGGTGGGGGGAACACCGGGGAGCTGTTTTTT
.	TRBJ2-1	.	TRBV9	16	CASSTRGGGSHNEQFF	TGTGCCAGCAGCACAAGGGGGGGCGGGAGCCACAATGAGCAGTTCTTC
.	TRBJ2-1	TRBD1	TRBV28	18	CASSPPPRGLGSVDEQFF	TGTGCCAGCAGCCCTCCTCCCAGGGGGCTGGGCTCCGTAGATGAGCAGTTCTTC
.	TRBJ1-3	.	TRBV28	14	CASSWTFSGNTIYF	TGTGCCAGCTCTTGGACCTTCTCTGGAAACACCATATATTTT
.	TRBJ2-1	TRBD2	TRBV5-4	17	CASSLGTSGRATNEQFF	TGTGCCAGCAGCTTGGGGACTAGCGGGAGGGCTACGAATGAGCAGTTCTTC
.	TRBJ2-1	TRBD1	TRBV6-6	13	CASRDQGADEQFF	TGTGCCAGCAGGGACCAGGGGGCGGATGAGCAGTTCTTC
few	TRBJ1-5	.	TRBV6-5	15	CASSRQAFDNQPQHF	TGTGCCAGCAGCAGACAGGCTTTCGACAATCAGCCCCAGCATTTT